This is a list of T cell receptor beta chains from one sample in a study of T cells in Graves' hyperthyroidism and ophthalmopathy. In TCRdb, the multiplex PCR reads were re-called with MiXCR into one record per CDR3 protein. The sample yields about 520,000 distinct CDR3 sequences, approximately 25% seen once. The sample consisted of blood. Every receptor here comes from a woman younger than 45 with Graves' ophthalmopathy. Both conserved end residues are part of each CDR3.

V gene: TRBV6-2/TRBV6-3
J gene: TRBJ2-2
CDR3 protein: CASPPTSLRELFF

V gene: TRBV20-1
J gene: TRBJ2-7
CDR3 protein: CSAIGPQRDPYEQYF

V gene: TRBV5-1
J gene: TRBJ1-3
CDR3 protein: CASSLASTGGSGNTIYF

V gene: TRBV28
J gene: TRBJ2-7
CDR3 protein: CASSRTGGGYEQYF

V gene: TRBV30
J gene: TRBJ1-5
CDR3 protein: CAWSVRGRINQPQHF

V gene: TRBV28
J gene: TRBJ1-1
CDR3 protein: CASNLLGGGGTEAFF

V gene: TRBV6-1
J gene: TRBJ2-2
CDR3 protein: CASRNSGTGGSGELFF

V gene: TRBV5-1
J gene: TRBJ1-5
CDR3 protein: CASSPLDSTAQPQHF

V gene: TRBV6-1
J gene: TRBJ1-1
CDR3 protein: CASVKLGQGFANTEAFF

V gene: TRBV20-1
J gene: TRBJ2-5
CDR3 protein: CSARSLNQETQYF

V gene: TRBV6-5
J gene: TRBJ1-3
CDR3 protein: CASSYARGSGNTIYF